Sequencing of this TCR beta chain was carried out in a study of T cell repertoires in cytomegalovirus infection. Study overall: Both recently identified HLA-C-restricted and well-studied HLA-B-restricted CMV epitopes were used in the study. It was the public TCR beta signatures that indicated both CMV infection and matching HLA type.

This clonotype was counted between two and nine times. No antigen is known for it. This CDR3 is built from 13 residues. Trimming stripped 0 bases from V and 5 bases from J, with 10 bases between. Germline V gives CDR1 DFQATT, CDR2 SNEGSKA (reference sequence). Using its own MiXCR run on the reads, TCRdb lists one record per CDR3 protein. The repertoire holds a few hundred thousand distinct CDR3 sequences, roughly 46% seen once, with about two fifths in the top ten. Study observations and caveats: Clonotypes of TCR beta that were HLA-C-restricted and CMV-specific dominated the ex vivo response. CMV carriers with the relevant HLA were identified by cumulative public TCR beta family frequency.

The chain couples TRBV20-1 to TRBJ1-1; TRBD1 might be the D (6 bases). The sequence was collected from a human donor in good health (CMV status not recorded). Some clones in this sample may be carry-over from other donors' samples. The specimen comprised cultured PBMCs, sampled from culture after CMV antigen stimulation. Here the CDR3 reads CSAREGRGTEAFF. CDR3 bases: TGCAGTGCTAGAGAAGGCAGGGGTACTGAAGCTTTCTTT.